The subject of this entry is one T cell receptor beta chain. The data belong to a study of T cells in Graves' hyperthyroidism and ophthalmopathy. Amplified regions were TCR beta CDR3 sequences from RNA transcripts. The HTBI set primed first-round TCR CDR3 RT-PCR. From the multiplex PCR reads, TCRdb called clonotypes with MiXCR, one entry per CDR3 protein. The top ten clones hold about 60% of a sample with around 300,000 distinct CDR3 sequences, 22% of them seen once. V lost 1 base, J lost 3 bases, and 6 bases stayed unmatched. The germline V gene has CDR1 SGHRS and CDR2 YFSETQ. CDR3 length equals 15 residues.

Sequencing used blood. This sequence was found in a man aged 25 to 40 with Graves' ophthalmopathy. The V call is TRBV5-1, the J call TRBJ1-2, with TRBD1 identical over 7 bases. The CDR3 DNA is TGCGCCAGCAGCTTGACCCCGGACAGGTACTATGGCTACACCTTC. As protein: CASSLTPDRYYGYTF.